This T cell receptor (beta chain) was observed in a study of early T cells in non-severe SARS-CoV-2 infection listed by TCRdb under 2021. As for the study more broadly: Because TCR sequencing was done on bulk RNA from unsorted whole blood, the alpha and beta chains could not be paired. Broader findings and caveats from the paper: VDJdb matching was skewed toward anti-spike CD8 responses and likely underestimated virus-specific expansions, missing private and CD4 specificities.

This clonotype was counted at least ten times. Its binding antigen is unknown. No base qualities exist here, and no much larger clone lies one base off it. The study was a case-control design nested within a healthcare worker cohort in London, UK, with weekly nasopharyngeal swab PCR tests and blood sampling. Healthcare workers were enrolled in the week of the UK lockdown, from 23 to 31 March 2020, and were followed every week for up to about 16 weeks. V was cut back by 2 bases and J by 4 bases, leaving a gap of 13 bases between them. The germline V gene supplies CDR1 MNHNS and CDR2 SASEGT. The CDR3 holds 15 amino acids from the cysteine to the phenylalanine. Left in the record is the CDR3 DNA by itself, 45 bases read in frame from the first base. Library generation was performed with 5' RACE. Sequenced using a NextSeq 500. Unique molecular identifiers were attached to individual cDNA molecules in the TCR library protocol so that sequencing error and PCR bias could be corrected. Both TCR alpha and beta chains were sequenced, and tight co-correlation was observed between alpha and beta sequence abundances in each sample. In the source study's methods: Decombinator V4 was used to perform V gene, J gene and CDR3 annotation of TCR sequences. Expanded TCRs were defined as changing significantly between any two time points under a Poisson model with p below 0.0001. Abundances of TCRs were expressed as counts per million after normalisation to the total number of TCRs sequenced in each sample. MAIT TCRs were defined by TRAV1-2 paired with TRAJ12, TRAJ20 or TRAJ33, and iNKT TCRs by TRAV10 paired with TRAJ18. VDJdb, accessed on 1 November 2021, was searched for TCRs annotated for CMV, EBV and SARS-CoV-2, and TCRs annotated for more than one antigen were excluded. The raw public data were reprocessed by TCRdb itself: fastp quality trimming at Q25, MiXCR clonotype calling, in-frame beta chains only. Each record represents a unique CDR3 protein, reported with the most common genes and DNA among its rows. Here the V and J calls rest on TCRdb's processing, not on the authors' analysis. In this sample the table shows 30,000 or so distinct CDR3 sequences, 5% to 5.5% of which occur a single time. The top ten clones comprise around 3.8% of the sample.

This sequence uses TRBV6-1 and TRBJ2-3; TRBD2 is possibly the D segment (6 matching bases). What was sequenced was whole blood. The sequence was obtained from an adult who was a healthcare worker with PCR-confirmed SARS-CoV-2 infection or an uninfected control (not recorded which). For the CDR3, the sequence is CASSENGRAADTQYF. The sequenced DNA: TGTGCCAGCAGTGAAAACGGGAGAGCCGCAGATACGCAGTATTTT.